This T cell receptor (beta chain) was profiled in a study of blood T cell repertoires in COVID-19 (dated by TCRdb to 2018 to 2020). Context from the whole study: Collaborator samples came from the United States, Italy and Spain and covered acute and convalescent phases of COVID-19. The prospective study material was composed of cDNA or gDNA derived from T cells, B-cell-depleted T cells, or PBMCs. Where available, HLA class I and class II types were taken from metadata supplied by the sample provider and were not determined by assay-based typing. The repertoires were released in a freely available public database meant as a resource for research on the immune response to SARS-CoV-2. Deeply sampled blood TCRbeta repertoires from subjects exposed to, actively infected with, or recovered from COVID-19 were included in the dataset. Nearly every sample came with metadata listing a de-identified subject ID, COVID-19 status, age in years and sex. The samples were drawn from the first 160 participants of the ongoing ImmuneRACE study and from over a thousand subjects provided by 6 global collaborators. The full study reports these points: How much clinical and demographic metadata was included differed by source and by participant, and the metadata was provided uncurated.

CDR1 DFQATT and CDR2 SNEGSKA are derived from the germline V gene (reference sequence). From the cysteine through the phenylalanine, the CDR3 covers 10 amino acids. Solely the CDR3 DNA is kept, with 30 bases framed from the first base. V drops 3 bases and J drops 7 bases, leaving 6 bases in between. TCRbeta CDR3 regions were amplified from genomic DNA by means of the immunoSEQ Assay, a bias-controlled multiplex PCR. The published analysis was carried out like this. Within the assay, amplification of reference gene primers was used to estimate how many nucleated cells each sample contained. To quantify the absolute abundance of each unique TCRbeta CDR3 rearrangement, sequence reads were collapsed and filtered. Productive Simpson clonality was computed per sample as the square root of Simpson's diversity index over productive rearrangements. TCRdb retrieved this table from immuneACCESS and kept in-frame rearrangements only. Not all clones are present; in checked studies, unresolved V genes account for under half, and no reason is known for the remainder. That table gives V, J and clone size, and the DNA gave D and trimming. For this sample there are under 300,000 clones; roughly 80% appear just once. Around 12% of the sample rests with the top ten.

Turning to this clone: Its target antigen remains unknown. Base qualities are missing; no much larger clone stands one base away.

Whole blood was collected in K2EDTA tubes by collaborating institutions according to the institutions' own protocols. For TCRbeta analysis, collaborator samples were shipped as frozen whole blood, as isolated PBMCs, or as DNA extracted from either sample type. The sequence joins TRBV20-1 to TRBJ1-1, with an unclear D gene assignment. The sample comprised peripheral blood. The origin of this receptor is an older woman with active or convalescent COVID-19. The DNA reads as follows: TGCAGTGCTAGCCAGTATGAAGCTTTCTTT. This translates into CSASQYEAFF.